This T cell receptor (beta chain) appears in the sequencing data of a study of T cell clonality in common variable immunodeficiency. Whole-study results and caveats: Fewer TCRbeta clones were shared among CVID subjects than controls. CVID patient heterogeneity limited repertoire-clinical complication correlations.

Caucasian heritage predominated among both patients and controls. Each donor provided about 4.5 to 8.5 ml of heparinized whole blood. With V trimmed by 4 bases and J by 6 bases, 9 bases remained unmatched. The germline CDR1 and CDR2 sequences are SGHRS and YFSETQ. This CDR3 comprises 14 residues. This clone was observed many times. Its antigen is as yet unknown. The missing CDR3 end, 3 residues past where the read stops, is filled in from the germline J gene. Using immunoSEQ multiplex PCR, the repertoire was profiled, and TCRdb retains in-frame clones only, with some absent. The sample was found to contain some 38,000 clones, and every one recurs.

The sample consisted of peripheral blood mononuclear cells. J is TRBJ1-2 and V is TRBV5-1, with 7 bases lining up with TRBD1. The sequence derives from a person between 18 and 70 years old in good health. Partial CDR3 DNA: TGCGCCAGCAGCCCGCCTGGACAGGTGGATGGC. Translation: CASSPPGQVDG. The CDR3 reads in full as CASSPPGQVDGYTF.